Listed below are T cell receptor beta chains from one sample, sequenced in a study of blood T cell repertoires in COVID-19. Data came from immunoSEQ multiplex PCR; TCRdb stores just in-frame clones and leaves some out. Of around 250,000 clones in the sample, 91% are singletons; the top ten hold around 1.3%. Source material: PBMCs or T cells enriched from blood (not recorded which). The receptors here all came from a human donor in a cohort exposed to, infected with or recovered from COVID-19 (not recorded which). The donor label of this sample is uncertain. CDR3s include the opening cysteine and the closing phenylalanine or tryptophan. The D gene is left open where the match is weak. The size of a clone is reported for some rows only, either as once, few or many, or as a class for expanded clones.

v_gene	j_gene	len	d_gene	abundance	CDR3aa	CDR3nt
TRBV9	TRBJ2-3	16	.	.	CASSVGPGESTDTQYF	TGTGCCAGCAGCGTAGGGCCAGGGGAGAGCACAGATACGCAGTATTTT
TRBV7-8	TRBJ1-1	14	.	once	CASSLARVNTEAFF	TGTGCCAGCAGCTTAGCGAGGGTGAACACTGAAGCTTTCTTT
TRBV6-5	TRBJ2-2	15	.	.	CASSYRRENTGELFF	TGTGCCAGCAGTTACCGACGGGAAAACACCGGGGAGCTGTTTTTT
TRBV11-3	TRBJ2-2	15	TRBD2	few	CASSPTSGGAGELFF	TGTGCCAGCAGCCCCACTAGCGGGGGGGCCGGGGAGCTGTTTTTT
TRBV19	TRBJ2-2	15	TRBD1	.	CASHLGQGYTGELFF	TGTGCCAGCCATCTAGGACAGGGTTACACCGGGGAGCTGTTTTTT
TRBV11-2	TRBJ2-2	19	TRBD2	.	CASSFFRVLAGENTGELFF	TGTGCCAGCAGCTTCTTTAGGGTACTAGCGGGGGAGAACACCGGGGAGCTGTTTTTT
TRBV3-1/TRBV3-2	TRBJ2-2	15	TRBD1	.	CASSQGTGGTGELFF	TGTGCCAGCAGCCAAGGGACAGGGGGGACCGGGGAGCTGTTTTTT
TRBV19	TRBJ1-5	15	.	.	CASNSAGKINQPQHF	TGTGCCAGTAATTCGGCAGGGAAAATCAATCAGCCCCAGCATTTT
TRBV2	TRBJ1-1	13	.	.	CATRGGANTEAFF	TGTGCCACCCGGGGGGGGGCGAACACTGAAGCTTTCTTT
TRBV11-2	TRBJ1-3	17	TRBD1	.	CASSLDPRTGPGNTIYF	TGTGCCAGCAGCTTAGACCCTCGGACAGGGCCAGGAAACACCATATATTTT
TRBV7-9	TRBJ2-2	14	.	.	CASSFAGLTGELFF	TGTGCCAGCAGCTTCGCAGGTCTAACCGGGGAGCTGTTTTTT
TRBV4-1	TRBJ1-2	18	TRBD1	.	CASSQPYYEPGQNYGYTF	TGCGCCAGCAGCCAACCCTATTATGAACCGGGACAGAACTATGGCTACACCTTC
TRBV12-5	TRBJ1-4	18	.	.	CASGLELSYRALNEKLFF	TGTGCTAGTGGTTTGGAACTATCTTACAGGGCCTTGAATGAAAAACTGTTTTTT
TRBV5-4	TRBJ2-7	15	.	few	CASSFGGGRPYEQYF	TGTGCCAGCAGCTTCGGGGGAGGTCGACCCTACGAGCAGTACTTC
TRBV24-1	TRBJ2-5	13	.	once	CATPRLFSETQYF	TGTGCCACCCCTAGACTATTTTCGGAGACCCAGTACTTC
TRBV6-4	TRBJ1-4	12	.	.	CATPRRGEKLFF	TGTGCCACCCCCCGGAGGGGTGAAAAACTGTTTTTT
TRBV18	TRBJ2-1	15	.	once	CASSPPQGKYNEQFF	TGTGCCAGCTCACCCCCACAGGGTAAATACAATGAGCAGTTCTTC
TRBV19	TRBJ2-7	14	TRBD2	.	CASSPTSGGYEQYF	TGTGCCAGTAGCCCGACTAGCGGGGGGTACGAGCAGTACTTC
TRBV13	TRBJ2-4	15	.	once	CASSHPSGVGNIQYF	TGTGCCAGCAGCCACCCCTCAGGGGTGGGGAACATTCAGTACTTC
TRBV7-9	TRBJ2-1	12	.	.	CASSLERLEQFF	TGTGCCAGCAGCCTTGAGAGGCTCGAGCAGTTCTTC
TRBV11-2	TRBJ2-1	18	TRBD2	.	CASSAPGTSGGSGDEQFF	TGTGCCAGCAGCGCTCCCGGGACTAGCGGGGGCTCAGGGGATGAGCAGTTCTTC
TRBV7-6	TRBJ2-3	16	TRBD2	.	CASSPRTSGGIDTQYF	TGTGCCAGCAGCCCCCGGACTAGCGGGGGGATAGATACGCAGTATTTT
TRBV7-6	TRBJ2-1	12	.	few	CASSLYSNEQFF	TGTGCCAGCAGCTTATATTCCAATGAGCAGTTCTTC
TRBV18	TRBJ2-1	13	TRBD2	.	CASSPGTSDEQFF	TGTGCCAGCTCTCCAGGGACTAGCGATGAGCAGTTCTTC
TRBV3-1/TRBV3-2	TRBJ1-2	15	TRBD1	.	CASSQAPGQGNGYTF	TGTGCCAGCAGCCAGGCCCCGGGACAGGGGAATGGCTACACCTTC
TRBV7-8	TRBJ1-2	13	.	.	CASSQGVETDYTF	TGTGCCAGCAGCCAGGGAGTCGAGACGGACTACACCTTC
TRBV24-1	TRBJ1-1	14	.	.	CATSDGTFSSGAFF	TGTGCCACCAGTGATGGGACATTCTCCTCGGGAGCTTTCTTT
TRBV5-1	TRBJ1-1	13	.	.	CASSLTLNTEAFF	TGCGCCAGCAGCTTGACACTGAACACTGAAGCTTTCTTT
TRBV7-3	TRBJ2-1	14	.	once	CASSRGGDYNEQFF	TGTGCCAGCAGCCGTGGCGGGGACTACAATGAGCAGTTCTTC
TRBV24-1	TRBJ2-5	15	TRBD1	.	CATSEGDRAAETQYF	TGTGCCACCAGTGAAGGGGACAGGGCAGCAGAGACCCAGTACTTC
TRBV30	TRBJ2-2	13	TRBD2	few	CAWKRTSAGELFF	TGTGCCTGGAAACGGACTAGCGCCGGGGAGCTGTTTTTT
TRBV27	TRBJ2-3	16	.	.	CASSFLSTGNTDTQYF	TGTGCCAGCAGTTTTCTAAGTACGGGGAACACAGATACGCAGTATTTT
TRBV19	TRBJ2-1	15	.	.	CATLPRLGAYNEQFF	TGTGCCACCCTCCCCCGACTAGGGGCCTACAATGAGCAGTTCTTC
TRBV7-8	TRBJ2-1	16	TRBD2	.	CASSFGAGGLDNEQFF	TGTGCCAGCAGCTTTGGAGCGGGGGGGCTGGACAATGAGCAGTTCTTC
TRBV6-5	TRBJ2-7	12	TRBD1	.	CASRDRVIEQYF	TGTGCCAGCCGGGACAGGGTAATCGAGCAGTACTTC
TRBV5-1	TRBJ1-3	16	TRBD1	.	CASSLAGQGPGNTIYF	TGCGCCAGCAGCTTGGCGGGACAGGGGCCTGGAAACACCATATATTTT
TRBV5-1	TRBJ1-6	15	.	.	CASSLEQGQDSPLHF	TGCGCCAGCAGCTTGGAACAGGGCCAGGATTCACCCCTCCACTTT
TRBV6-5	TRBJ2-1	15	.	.	CASSSGQTTFDEQFF	TGTGCCAGCAGTTCCGGACAGACTACATTTGATGAGCAGTTCTTC
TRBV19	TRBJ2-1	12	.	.	CASSIHSGEQFF	TGTGCCAGTAGTATACATAGCGGAGAGCAGTTCTTC
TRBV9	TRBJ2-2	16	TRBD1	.	CASSPRDRGNTGELFF	TGTGCCAGCAGCCCCCGGGACAGGGGGAACACCGGGGAGCTGTTTTTT
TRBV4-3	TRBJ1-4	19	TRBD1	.	CASSQDWGQGGAADEKLFF	TGCGCCAGCAGCCAAGATTGGGGACAGGGAGGAGCGGCGGATGAAAAACTGTTTTTT
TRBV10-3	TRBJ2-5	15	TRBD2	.	CAISPSGGVKETQYF	TGTGCCATCAGCCCTAGCGGGGGGGTTAAAGAGACCCAGTACTTC
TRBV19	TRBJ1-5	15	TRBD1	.	CASSIVPGQNQPQHF	TGTGCCAGTAGTATAGTCCCGGGACAGAATCAGCCCCAGCATTTT
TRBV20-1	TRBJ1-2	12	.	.	CSASSKLGGYTF	TGCAGTGCTAGTTCCAAACTCGGTGGCTACACCTTC
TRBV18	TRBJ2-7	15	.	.	CASSPITGPSYEQYF	TGTGCCAGCTCACCCATCACAGGACCCTCCTACGAGCAGTACTTC